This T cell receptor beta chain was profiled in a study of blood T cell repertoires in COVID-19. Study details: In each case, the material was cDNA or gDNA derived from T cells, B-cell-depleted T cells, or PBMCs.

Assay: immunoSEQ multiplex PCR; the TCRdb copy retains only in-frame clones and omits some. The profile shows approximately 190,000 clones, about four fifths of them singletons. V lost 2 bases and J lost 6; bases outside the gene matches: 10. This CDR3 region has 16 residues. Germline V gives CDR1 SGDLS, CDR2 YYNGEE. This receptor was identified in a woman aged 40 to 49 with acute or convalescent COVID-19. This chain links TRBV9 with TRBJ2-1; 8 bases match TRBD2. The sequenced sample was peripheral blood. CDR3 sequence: CASSVSPGGGLNEQFF. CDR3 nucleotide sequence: TGTGCCAGCAGCGTCTCGCCCGGGGGGGGCCTCAATGAGCAGTTCTTC. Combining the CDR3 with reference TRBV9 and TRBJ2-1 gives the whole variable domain DSGVTQTPKHLITATGQRVTLRCSPRSGDLSVYWYQQSLDQGLQFLIQYYNGEERAKGNILERFSAQQFPDLHSELNLSSLELGDSALYFCASSVSPGGGLNEQFFGPGTRLTVL.